Described below is a single TCR beta chain sequence and its context. Its antigen remains unknown. V was shortened by 4 bases and J by 5 bases, with 29 bases between the two germline ends. Germline CDR1 and CDR2: MGHRA and YSYEKL. The CDR3 contains 19 residues. In the ViraFEST assay, antigen-specific CD4+ clonotypes were identified by expansion after peptide-pool stimulation. Scientists isolated CD4+ T cells after an approximately 11-day culture period ended. Previously uninfected by SARS-CoV-2, the vaccine recipients also showed negative nucleocapsid antibodies. They grew approximately 2.1 million PBMC in each well, adding about 10 IU/ml IL-2 and approximately 9.2 ug/ml peptides. Researchers swapped half the medium for IL-2 medium on both days 3 and 7. Some clones are missing from TCRdb's copy, which holds only in-frame ones; the method was immunoSEQ multiplex PCR. Among 41,000 or so clones listed, under 70% were seen once.

The data were obtained in a study of vaccination effects on CD4 cells after COVID-19. Overall study findings and caveats: In the study, convalescent patients were few, and early post-infection timepoints were absent.

The starting material was CD4+ T cells from PBMCs cultured with HCoV-OC43 spike peptides, obtained before COVID-19 vaccination. Stated subset: HCoV-OC43 spike overlapping peptide pool stimulation. This sequence was found in a human donor who received a COVID-19 vaccine. The V and J genes are TRBV4-1 and TRBJ1-2; D may be TRBD1 (5 bases). CDR3: CASSPGTGQAGYLLYGYTF. CDR3 bases: TGCGCCAGCAGCCCCGGAACGGGCCAGGCAGGGTACCTCTTATATGGCTACACCTTC.